One sample yielded the 21 T cell receptor beta chains listed below, sequenced in a study of blood T cell repertoires in COVID-19. The table came from immunoSEQ multiplex PCR; TCRdb's copy has only in-frame clones and leaves some out. The sample lists 120,000 to 150,000 clones; approximately 90% were seen once. The sample taken for sequencing was peripheral blood. The receptor source for this set is a human donor with COVID-19, enrolled during active disease. The donor label of this sample is uncertain.

The V and J genes are TRBV5-1 and TRBJ2-3; D is undetermined. The CDR3 is 15 residues long. Looked up from germline, CDR1 is SGHRS and CDR2 is YFSETQ. V lost 0 bases and J lost 0, with 8 bases in between. The CDR3 loop is CASSLEAVSTDTQYF. In DNA form, the CDR3 reads TGCGCCAGCAGCTTGGAGGCGGTTAGCACAGATACGCAGTATTTT.

V gene TRBV3-1 (or the pseudogene TRBV3-2) combines with J gene TRBJ1-2, with a possible D match to TRBD1 (6 bases). Germline values: CDR1 LGHDT, CDR2 YNNKEL (reference sequence). This CDR3 contains 14 residues. The V end lost 1 base, the J end lost 7 bases, and 13 bases lay between the germline ends. CDR3 amino acids: CASSQGPGEGGYTF. CDR3 DNA sequence: TGTGCCAGCAGCCAAGGGCCAGGGGAAGGTGGCTACACCTTC.

The CDR3 DNA reads TGTGCCTGGAGTGTAGGCCCCCCGGGGGAGCAGTTCTTC. Its protein is CAWSVGPPGEQFF. This chain links TRBV30 with TRBJ2-1; D perhaps matches TRBD2 (5 bases). Germline lookup yields CDR1 GTSNPN and CDR2 SVGIG (reference sequence). V was shortened by 0 bases and J by 10 bases, with 13 bases between the two germline ends. This CDR3 comprises 13 residues.

The J gene is TRBJ2-5, the V gene TRBV3-1 (or the pseudogene TRBV3-2), with TRBD2 matching over 14 bases. V shed 0 bases, J shed 5 bases, and the junction held 11 bases outside the gene matches. CDR1 LGHDT and CDR2 YNNKEL come from the germline V gene (reference sequence). CDR3 length equals 19 residues. CDR3 region: CASSQEGTSGSPLSETQYF. The CDR3 region has the DNA TGTGCCAGCAGCCAAGAAGGGACTAGCGGGAGCCCGTTGTCGGAGACCCAGTACTTC.

The V call is TRBV10-1, the J call TRBJ2-1; TRBD2 matches 7 bases. Germline CDR1 and CDR2: WNHNN and SYGVQD (reference sequence). V gave up 0 bases and J gave up 2 bases; unmatched junction bases: 4. The CDR3 consists of 16 residues. CDR3 sequence reads: CASSESTSETYNEQFF. In nucleotides, the CDR3 is TGCGCCAGCAGTGAGTCAACTAGCGAGACCTACAATGAGCAGTTCTTC.

The rearrangement uses TRBV7-7 and TRBJ2-5, with TRBD2 matching 14 bases. J lost 4 bases, V lost 4 bases, and 5 bases had no gene match. CDR3 length equals 16 residues. Per the germline V gene, CDR1 is SSHAT and CDR2 is FNYEAQ (reference sequence). CDR3 nucleotides: TGTGCCAGCAGCTCACTAGGGACTAGCGGGGGAGAGACCCAGTACTTC. Encoded protein: CASSSLGTSGGETQYF. Using reference TRBV7-7 and TRBJ2-5 for the parts outside the CDR3, the full variable domain is GAGVSQSPRYKVTKRGQDVTLRCDPISSHATLYWYQQALGQGPEFLTYFNYEAQPDKSGLPSDRFSAERPEGSISTLTIQRTEQRDSAMYRCASSSLGTSGGETQYFGPGTRLLVL.

This clone was counted between two and nine times. The sample has other DNA sequences that encode this CDR3 too. The J gene is TRBJ2-2, the V gene TRBV5-1; the D gene is possibly TRBD1 (7 bases). Looked up from germline, CDR1 is SGHRS and CDR2 is YFSETQ. The V and J ends lost 0 bases and 6 bases respectively, with 15 bases between them. There are 16 residues in the CDR3. The CDR3 sequence is CASSLVSAGGSGELFF. The CDR3 DNA reads TGCGCCAGCAGCTTGGTATCGGCAGGGGGGTCCGGGGAGCTGTTTTTT.

This chain connects TRBV6-5 to TRBJ2-7, with a possible D match to TRBD2 (5 bases). Germline assignment: CDR1 MNHEY and CDR2 SVGAGI. The V and J ends lost 5 bases and 4 bases respectively, with 18 bases between them. This CDR3 comprises 15 residues. The CDR3 DNA reads TGTGCCAGCAGTCCAACCCCGGGAATTCTGTACGAGCAGTACTTC. Protein: CASSPTPGILYEQYF.

This rearrangement joins TRBV5-1 to TRBJ1-1; 7 bases map to TRBD1. CDR1 and CDR2 (germline): SGHRS, YFSETQ. V shed 3 bases, J shed 5 bases, and the junction held 7 bases outside the gene matches. The CDR3 extends over 14 amino acids. The CDR3 reads CASSYSGGNTEAFF. The DNA of the CDR3 is TGCGCCAGCAGCTACTCAGGGGGAAATACTGAAGCTTTCTTT.

Of note for this clone: The same CDR3 arises from other DNA sequences in this sample as well. The CDR3 sequence: CASSPRGSNEKLFF. CDR3 bases: TGTGCCAGCTCACCCCGGGGATCTAATGAAAAACTGTTTTTT. The chain uses TRBV18 and TRBJ1-4; D unresolved. This CDR3 has 14 residues. Germline lookup yields CDR1 KGHSH and CDR2 LQKENI. Trimming pared 3 bases from V and 3 bases from J, leaving 8 bases between. Supplemented by reference TRBV18 and TRBJ1-4, the full variable domain reads NAGVMQNPRHLVRRRGQEARLRCSPMKGHSHVYWYRQLPEEGLKFMVYLQKENIIDESGMPKERFSAEFPKEGPSILRIQQVVRGDSAAYFCASSPRGSNEKLFFGSGTQLSVL.

The chain is built from TRBV13 and TRBJ2-1, with a tentative D call TRBD2 (6 bases). The ends were cut back, 3 bases at V and 4 bases at J, with 13 bases in the middle. The CDR3 has 15 residues. Germline V CDR1 and CDR2: PRHDT, FYEKMQ (reference sequence). The DNA for the CDR3 is TGTGCCAGCAGCTTTATAAGGGACTTTTACAATGAGCAGTTCTTC. It translates to CASSFIRDFYNEQFF. The variable domain in full, completed from reference TRBV13 and TRBJ2-1, reads AAGVIQSPRHLIKEKRETATLKCYPIPRHDTVYWYQQGPGQDPQFLISFYEKMQSDKGSIPDRFSAQQFSDYHSELNMSSLELGDSALYFCASSFIRDFYNEQFFGPGTRLTVL.

The gene calls are TRBV29-1 and TRBJ1-1; D possibly corresponds to TRBD1 (6 bases). With 4 bases removed from V and 1 base from J, the gap between germline ends came to 10 bases. This CDR3 contains 13 residues. CDR1 is SQVTM and CDR2 is ANQGSEA in the germline V gene. This CDR3 is CSVARGGNTEAFF. CDR3 in DNA: TGCAGCGTTGCGAGGGGGGGGAACACTGAAGCTTTCTTT.

This clone came up once. The V and J genes are TRBV4-2 and TRBJ2-3, with TRBD2 matching 11 bases. The CDR3 runs to 17 residues. CDR1 and CDR2 from the germline V gene are LGHNA and YNFKEQ. V trimming: 0 bases; J trimming: 10 bases; junction bases outside the gene matches: 12. CDR3 sequence reads: CASSQELLAGGSSAQYF. The CDR3 DNA reads as TGTGCCAGCAGCCAAGAATTGCTAGCGGGGGGCTCGTCTGCGCAGTATTTT.

This sequence joins TRBV19 and TRBJ2-7; 8 bases are shared with TRBD2. Losses at the gene ends were 2 bases for V and 0 bases for J; bases not matched to a gene: 3. CDR1 LNHDA and CDR2 SQIVND come from the germline V gene (reference sequence). This CDR3 has 15 residues. As DNA, the CDR3 is TGTGCCAGTAGTATATCGGGGGGGAGCTCCTACGAGCAGTACTTC. Protein: CASSISGGSSYEQYF.

The rearrangement links TRBV6-1 to TRBJ1-1; 9 bases are shared with TRBD1. The CDR3 is 13 amino acids. The V segment lost 2 bases and the J segment 6 bases; nucleotides outside the gene matches: 1. Germline V gene lookup returns CDR1 MNHNS and CDR2 SASEGT. CDR3 loop: CASSERQGAEAFF. In DNA form, the CDR3 reads TGTGCCAGCAGTGAACGACAGGGGGCTGAAGCTTTCTTT.

This clone is a singleton in its sample. The chain joins TRBV20-1 to TRBJ2-7, with D tentatively TRBD2 (5 bases). The V gene lost 3 bases and the J gene lost 4 bases, with 10 bases spanning the gap. In germline, CDR1 is DFQATT, CDR2 SNEGSKA (reference sequence). This CDR3 is built from 12 residues. CDR3 residues: CSASSGLYEQYF. CDR3 nucleotide sequence: TGCAGTGCTAGTTCGGGATTGTACGAGCAGTACTTC.

The V and J genes are TRBV19 and TRBJ2-6; 12 positions match TRBD1. This CDR3 is built from 18 residues. CDR1 and CDR2 from the germline V gene are LNHDA and SQIVND (reference sequence). With 5 bases clipped from V and 4 bases from J, the junction kept 9 bases outside the gene matches. The DNA of the CDR3 is TGTGCCAGTAGTGTTCCGGGACAGGGGGCGCGAGGGGCCAACGTCCTGACTTTC. It specifies CASSVPGQGARGANVLTF.

The chain recombines TRBV2 with TRBJ1-6, with D perhaps matching TRBD1 (5 bases). Trimming shortened V by 3 bases and J by 0 bases, and 9 bases separated the two germline ends. The CDR3 totals 16 residues. The germline V gene has CDR1 SNHLY and CDR2 FYNNEI. CDR3: CASSEVGGSYNSPLHF. The CDR3 region has the DNA TGTGCCAGCAGTGAGGTGGGGGGCTCCTATAATTCACCCCTCCACTTT.

The chain has TRBV6-5 and TRBJ1-1, with D perhaps matching TRBD1 (6 bases). The ends were cut back, 7 bases at V and 1 base at J, with 16 bases in the middle. This CDR3 is built from 15 residues. Per germline, CDR1 MNHEY and CDR2 SVGAGI. CDR3 loop: CASISTGRRNTEAFF. The CDR3 bases are TGTGCCAGCATCTCGACAGGCCGAAGGAACACTGAAGCTTTCTTT.

This clone was seen just once. This chain connects TRBV19 to TRBJ1-1; 7 bases align to TRBD1. Germline CDR1 LNHDA, CDR2 SQIVND (reference sequence). This CDR3 has 15 residues. The J segment lost 1 base and the V segment lost 5 bases, leaving 7 bases of the junction unmatched. CDR3 region: CASSPRQGPNTEAFF. Here the CDR3 DNA reads TGTGCCAGTAGTCCAAGACAGGGACCGAACACTGAAGCTTTCTTT. Using reference TRBV19 and TRBJ1-1 for the parts outside the CDR3, the full variable domain is DGGITQSPKYLFRKEGQNVTLSCEQNLNHDAMYWYRQDPGQGLRLIYYSQIVNDFQKGDIAEGYSVSREKKESFPLTVTSAQKNPTAFYLCASSPRQGPNTEAFFGQGTRLTVV.

The chain joins TRBV19 to TRBJ1-4; D perhaps matches TRBD1 (5 bases). The CDR3 covers 16 residues. Per the germline V gene, CDR1 is LNHDA and CDR2 is SQIVND (reference sequence). V lost 7 bases to trimming and J lost 0 bases, with 15 bases between them. CDR3 protein: CASTRGGRSTNEKLFF. CDR3 nucleotide sequence: TGTGCCAGTACTCGGGGGGGACGTTCAACTAATGAAAAACTGTTTTTT.